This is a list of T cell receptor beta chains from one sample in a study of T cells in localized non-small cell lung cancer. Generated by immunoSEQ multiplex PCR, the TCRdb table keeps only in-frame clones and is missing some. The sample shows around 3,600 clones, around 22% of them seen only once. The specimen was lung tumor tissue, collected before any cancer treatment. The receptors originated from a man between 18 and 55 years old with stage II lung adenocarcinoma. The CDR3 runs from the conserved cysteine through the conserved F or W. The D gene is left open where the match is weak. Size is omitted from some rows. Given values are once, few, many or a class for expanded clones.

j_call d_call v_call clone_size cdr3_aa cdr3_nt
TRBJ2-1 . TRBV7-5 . CASSEAPINAYNEQFF TGTGCCAGCAGCGAAGCACCCATAAACGCCTACAATGAGCAGTTCTTC
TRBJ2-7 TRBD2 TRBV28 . CASQRGSSYEQYF TGTGCCAGCCAGCGGGGGAGCTCCTACGAGCAGTACTTC
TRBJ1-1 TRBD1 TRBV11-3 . CASSKQGAGTEAFF TGTGCCAGCAGCAAACAGGGGGCTGGCACTGAAGCTTTCTTT
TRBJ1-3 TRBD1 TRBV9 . CASSADRAGNTIYF TGTGCCAGCAGTGCCGACAGGGCTGGAAACACCATATATTTT
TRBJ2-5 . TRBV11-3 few CASSLGGARGETQYF TGTGCCAGCAGCTTAGGTGGGGCGAGGGGAGAGACCCAGTACTTC
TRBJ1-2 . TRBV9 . CASSSGQTFGGYTF TGTGCCAGCAGCTCAGGACAGACCTTTGGGGGCTACACCTTC
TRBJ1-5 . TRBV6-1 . CASSEVADRAQHF TGTGCCAGCAGTGAAGTGGCGGATAGGGCCCAGCATTTT
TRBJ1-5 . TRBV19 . CASSMSFGNQPQHF TGTGCCAGTAGTATGAGTTTTGGCAATCAGCCCCAGCATTTT
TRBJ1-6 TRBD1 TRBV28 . CASSLGTVSPLHF TGTGCCAGCAGTCTGGGGACAGTTTCACCCCTCCACTTT
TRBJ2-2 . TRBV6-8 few CASSETNTGELFF TGTGCCAGCAGTGAGACAAACACCGGGGAGCTGTTTTTT
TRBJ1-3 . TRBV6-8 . CASSFRLGNTIYF TGTGCCAGCAGCTTCCGACTGGGAAACACCATATATTTT
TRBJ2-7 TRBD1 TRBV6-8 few CASSYPTGGIYEQYF TGTGCCAGCAGTTACCCGACAGGGGGGATCTACGAGCAGTACTTC
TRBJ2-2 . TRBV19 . CASSIVSGNTGELFF TGTGCCAGTAGTATAGTGTCCGGAAACACCGGGGAGCTGTTTTTT
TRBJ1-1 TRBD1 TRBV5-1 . CASTPGQIMNTEAFF TGCGCCAGCACTCCGGGACAGATTATGAACACTGAAGCTTTCTTT
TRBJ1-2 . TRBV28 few CASSPARFAFSF TGTGCCAGCAGTCCGGCGAGGTTTGCTTTTTCCTTC
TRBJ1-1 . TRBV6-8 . CASSLITGNTEAFF TGTGCCAGCAGCCTAATTACAGGGAACACTGAAGCTTTCTTT
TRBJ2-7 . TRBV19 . CASSIAPGNSYEQYF TGTGCCAGTAGTATAGCGCCCGGGAACTCCTACGAGCAGTACTTC
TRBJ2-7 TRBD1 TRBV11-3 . CASSAQTGGGYEQYF TGTGCCAGCAGCGCACAGACAGGGGGGGGCTACGAGCAGTACTTC
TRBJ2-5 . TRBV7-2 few CASSGTTQETQYF TGTGCCAGCAGCGGGACCACACAAGAGACCCAGTACTTC
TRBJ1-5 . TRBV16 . CASSHLGGSNQPQHF TGTGCCAGCAGCCACCTTGGGGGGAGCAATCAGCCCCAGCATTTT
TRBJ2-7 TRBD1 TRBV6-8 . CASSRGTGGSYEQYF TGTGCCAGCAGTCGTGGGACAGGCGGTTCCTACGAGCAGTACTTC
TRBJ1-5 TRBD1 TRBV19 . CASRGQGLEQPQHF TGTGCCAGCCGGGGACAGGGATTGGAGCAGCCCCAGCATTTT
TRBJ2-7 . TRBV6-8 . CASNEQGTNYEQYF TGTGCCAGCAACGAACAAGGGACGAACTACGAGCAGTACTTC
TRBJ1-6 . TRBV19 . CASSMGGHSPLHF TGTGCCAGTAGTATGGGCGGACATTCACCCCTCCACTTT
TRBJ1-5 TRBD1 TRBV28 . CASSFGTATRTGPQHF TGTGCCAGCAGTTTTGGGACAGCGACCCGAACCGGGCCCCAGCATTTT
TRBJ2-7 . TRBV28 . CASSFGLKSYEQYF TGTGCCAGCAGTTTCGGACTAAAATCCTACGAGCAGTACTTC
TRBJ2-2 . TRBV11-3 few CASSIAANTGELFF TGTGCCAGCTCCATAGCGGCGAACACCGGGGAGCTGTTTTTT
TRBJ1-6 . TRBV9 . CASSANTNNSPLHF TGTGCCAGCAGCGCTAATACGAATAATTCACCCCTCCACTTT
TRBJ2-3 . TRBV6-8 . CAGPGGADTQYF TGTGCTGGACCGGGGGGCGCAGATACGCAGTATTTT
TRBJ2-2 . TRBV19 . CASSIINTNTGELFF TGTGCCAGTAGTATTATCAACACTAACACCGGGGAGCTGTTTTTT
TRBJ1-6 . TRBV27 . CASSLFNSLSYNSPLHF TGTGCCAGCAGTTTATTTAACTCCCTCTCCTATAATTCACCCCTCCACTTT
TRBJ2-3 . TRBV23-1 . CASSQSGSPGEHTDTQYF TGCGCCAGCAGTCAATCGGGCTCTCCAGGGGAGCACACAGATACGCAGTATTTT
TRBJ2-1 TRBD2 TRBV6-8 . CASSDSGGTYNEQFF TGTGCCAGCAGTGATAGCGGGGGGACGTACAATGAGCAGTTCTTC
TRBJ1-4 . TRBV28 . CASRRAVYEKLFF TGTGCCAGCAGGCGGGCGGTTTATGAAAAACTGTTTTTT
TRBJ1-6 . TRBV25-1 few CASSAQGGSSYNSPLHF TGTGCCAGCAGTGCACAAGGGGGGAGCTCCTATAATTCACCCCTCCACTTT
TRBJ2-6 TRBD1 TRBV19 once CASSIATGGAGANVLTF TGTGCCAGTAGTATAGCCACAGGGGGTGCTGGGGCCAACGTCCTGACTTTC
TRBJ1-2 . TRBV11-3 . CASSLTTRGDYGYTF TGTGCCAGCAGCCTCACTACAAGGGGGGACTATGGCTACACCTTC
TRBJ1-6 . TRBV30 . CAWSGDHSHLHF TGTGCCTGGAGTGGAGACCATTCTCACCTCCACTTT
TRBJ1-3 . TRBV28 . CASTLGSGNTIYF TGTGCCAGCACCTTAGGGTCTGGAAACACCATATATTTT
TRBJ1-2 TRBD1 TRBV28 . CASAGGTAANYGYTF TGTGCCAGTGCAGGGGGTACAGCAGCTAACTATGGCTACACCTTC
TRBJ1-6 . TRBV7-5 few CASSPRQGQDSPLHF TGTGCCAGCAGCCCCAGACAGGGTCAGGATTCACCCCTCCACTTT
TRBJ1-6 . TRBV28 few CASVNTGWGDSPLHF TGTGCCAGCGTGAATACAGGGTGGGGGGATTCACCCCTCCACTTT
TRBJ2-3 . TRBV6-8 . CASNGAHYAADTQYF TGTGCCAGCAATGGTGCACACTATGCGGCAGATACGCAGTATTTT
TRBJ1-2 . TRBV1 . CASSQDQGAQGVDGYTF TGCGCCAGCAGCCAAGATCAGGGGGCTCAAGGAGTGGATGGCTACACCTTC
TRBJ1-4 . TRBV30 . CASRVGGGIANEKLFF TGTGCCTCCCGCGTAGGAGGGGGTATTGCTAATGAAAAACTGTTTTTT
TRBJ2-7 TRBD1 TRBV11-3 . CASSLSGTVTLSSYEQYF TGTGCCAGCAGCCTGTCCGGGACAGTAACCCTAAGCTCCTACGAGCAGTACTTC
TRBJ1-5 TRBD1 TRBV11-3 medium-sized CASSRRQGAVNQPQHF TGTGCCAGCAGCCGGAGACAGGGGGCAGTCAATCAGCCCCAGCATTTT
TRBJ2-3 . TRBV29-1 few CSVDRDTVTYTQYF TGCAGCGTCGACCGGGACACCGTAACCTATACGCAGTATTTT
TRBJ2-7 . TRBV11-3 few CASSPAQTSYEQYF TGTGCCAGCAGCCCCGCGCAGACATCCTACGAGCAGTACTTC
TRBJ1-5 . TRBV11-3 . CASSSAIGGNQPQHF TGTGCCAGCAGCTCCGCCATTGGCGGGAATCAGCCCCAGCATTTT
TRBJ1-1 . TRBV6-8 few CASSNRGGSTEAFF TGTGCCAGCAGTAACCGGGGCGGTTCCACTGAAGCTTTCTTT
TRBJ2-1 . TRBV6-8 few CASSPDSYSYNEQFF TGTGCCAGCAGCCCCGACAGTTACTCCTACAATGAGCAGTTCTTC